These 6 T cell receptor beta chains originate from one sample sequenced in a study of immune heterogeneity within non-small cell lung tumors. Genomic DNA from bulk tumor acted as the template, and around 630 ng was loaded per sample. Several far-apart biopsies were taken per primary tumor during surgery. Curative surgery was undertaken by patients, who had untreated, newly diagnosed non-small cell lung cancer. Using 32 V and 13 J primers, multiplex PCR amplified TCR beta CDR3. TCRdb ran MiXCR on the multiplex PCR reads and lists one entry per CDR3 protein. In the table there are 2,000 to 3,000 distinct CDR3 sequences, approximately 18% of which are singletons. The specimen sequenced was lung tumor tissue. Receptors were obtained from a woman between 50 and 59 years old with non-small cell lung cancer.

This clonotype rates as medium-sized. The gene calls are TRBV19 and TRBJ1-4; D is perhaps TRBD1 (5 bases). V gave up 7 bases and J gave up 7 bases, with 16 bases separating them. The CDR3 totals 14 residues. From germline, CDR1 is LNHDA and CDR2 SQIVND (reference sequence). The CDR3: CASNHRGAAEKLFF. In DNA form, the CDR3 reads TGTGCCAGTAATCACCGAGGGGCAGCTGAAAAACTGTTTTTT.

This clonotype was counted once. The junction shows a germline mismatch at one end, possibly a read error. Written as DNA, the CDR3 is TGTGCCAGCAGCCGGCCTTTAAGGGGCATAGCTGAATCTTTCTTT. This codes for CASSRPLRGIAESFF. This sequence joins TRBV6-1 and TRBJ1-1; tentatively, D is TRBD1 (5 bases). Germline CDR1 is MNHNS and CDR2 is SASEGT. The CDR3 is 15 residues long.

This clonotype appeared a few times. Just one base apart from a much larger clone, this may be a read error. The chain combines TRBV6-1 with TRBJ1-2, with D possibly TRBD1 on 6 matching bases. Trimming shortened V by 6 bases and J by 0 bases, and 17 bases separated the two germline ends. The CDR3 runs 16 residues. Germline-derived CDR1 and CDR2 are MNHNS and SASEGT. The CDR3 DNA follows: TGTGCCAGCAGGAACCCGGGGGCGACTACTAACTATGGCTACACCTTC. Amino acids: CASRNPGATTNYGYTF.

As regards this clonotype: A much more abundant neighbour one base away suggests this may be a read error. The chain carries TRBV19 and TRBJ2-2, with 13 nucleotides matching TRBD2. This CDR3 is built from 18 residues. The V gene's germline CDR1 is LNHDA and CDR2 SQIVND (reference sequence). The CDR3 protein is CASTSALAGGPYTGGLFF. CDR3 in DNA: TGTGCCAGTACCTCGGCACTAGCGGGAGGGCCATACACCGGGGGGCTGTTTTTT.

Worth noting for this clonotype: This may stem from a read error, because a much larger clone lies one nucleotide away. The chain carries TRBV28 and TRBJ2-1, with D tentatively TRBD2 (5 bases). The CDR3 covers 13 residues. Looked up from germline, CDR1 is MDHEN and CDR2 is SYDVKM. The CDR3 sequence is CVSSSNSRDEQFF. The CDR3 nucleotides are TGTGTCAGCAGTTCCAACTCGCGGGATGAGCAGTTCTTC.

This clonotype qualifies as medium-sized. The chain recombines TRBV4-1 with TRBJ1-1; TRBD1 agrees at 8 bases. CDR1 and CDR2 from the germline V gene are MGHRA and YSYEKL. The CDR3 spans 18 residues. With 0 bases clipped from V and 1 base from J, the junction kept 10 bases outside the gene matches. This chain's CDR3 is CASSQDGTRTGPNTEAFF. The DNA for the CDR3 is TGCGCCAGCAGCCAAGATGGCACTCGGACAGGGCCGAACACTGAAGCTTTCTTT.